This TCR beta chain was identified during a study of T cell responses to AZD1222 COVID-19 vaccine. Only in-frame clones appear in the TCRdb table, and some are missing; sequencing was by immunoSEQ multiplex PCR. The sample gives about 110,000 clones, around 83% of which show up once; 2.5% to 4% is in the top ten. Trimming stripped 4 bases from V and 5 bases from J, with 14 bases between. CDR1 is LGHDT, CDR2 YNNKEL, per germline (reference sequence). The CDR3 runs to 14 residues. Notes on this clone: Its cognate antigen is unknown.

The study's findings and limits: Donors in the cohort were predominantly white British and more often female, and clonal diversity was possibly underestimated.

The chain couples TRBV3-1 (or the pseudogene TRBV3-2) to TRBJ1-1, with a tentative D call TRBD1 (5 bases). The material was peripheral blood, obtained on day 0 of AZD1222 vaccination. This clonotype was sampled from an adult in good health. The CDR3 sequence is CASSPWDSSTEAFF. In nucleotides, the CDR3 is TGTGCCAGCAGCCCCTGGGACTCGAGTACTGAAGCTTTCTTT.